The T cell receptor beta chain under discussion was sequenced for a study of molecular identifiers for immune sequencing clone quantification. TCRdb itself ran the PCR reads through MiXCR, one entry per CDR3 protein. The sample includes some 650,000 distinct CDR3 sequences, approximately 20% seen only once; the top ten take around 0.86%. This clonotype was observed at least ten times. With V trimmed by 6 bases and J by 6 bases, 3 bases remained unmatched. Germline V gives CDR1 SQVTM, CDR2 ANQGSEA. The CDR3 length is 13 residues. This TCR was recovered from a human donor in good health. Some libraries in this study had Jurkat cell RNA spiked in. This sequence joins TRBV29-1 and TRBJ2-3; 13 nucleotides agree with TRBD2. Sequencing used naive CD8+ T cells from blood, with Jurkat cell RNA spiked in. Subset described: FACS-sorted CD8+CD4-CCR7+CD45RA+ naive T cells. CDR3 sequence (DNA): TGCAGCGTGGGACTAGCGGGGATGGATACGCAGTATTTT. The encoded protein is CSVGLAGMDTQYF.